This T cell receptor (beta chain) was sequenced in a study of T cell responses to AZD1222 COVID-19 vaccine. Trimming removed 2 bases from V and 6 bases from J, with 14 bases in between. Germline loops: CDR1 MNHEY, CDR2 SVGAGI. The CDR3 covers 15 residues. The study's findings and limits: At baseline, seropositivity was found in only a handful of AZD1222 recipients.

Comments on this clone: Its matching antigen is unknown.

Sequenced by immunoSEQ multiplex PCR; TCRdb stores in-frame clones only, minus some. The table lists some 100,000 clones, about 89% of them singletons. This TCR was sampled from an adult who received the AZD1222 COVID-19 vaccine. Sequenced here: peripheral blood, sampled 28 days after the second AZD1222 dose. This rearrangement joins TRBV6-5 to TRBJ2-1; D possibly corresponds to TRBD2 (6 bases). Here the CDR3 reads CASSYPPGDRNEQFF. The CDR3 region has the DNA TGTGCCAGCAGTTACCCCCCGGGGGACCGCAATGAGCAGTTCTTC.